Below, 7 T cell receptor beta chains from the same sample are listed, as sequenced in a study of T cell responses to AZD1222 COVID-19 vaccine. Profiling relied on immunoSEQ multiplex PCR, and the TCRdb table lists in-frame clones only, not all of them. Of about 150,000 clones listed, roughly 87% are singletons. The specimen was peripheral blood, collected 28 days after the second AZD1222 dose. Receptor source: an adult who received the AZD1222 COVID-19 vaccine.

The gene calls are TRBV4-3 and TRBJ2-2; the D gene is possibly TRBD2 (5 bases). V lost 0 bases to trimming and J lost 4 bases, with 18 bases between them. The germline V gene has CDR1 LGHNA and CDR2 YSLEER. The CDR3 is 18 residues long. CDR3 sequence (DNA): TGCGCCAGCAGCCAAGATCCGGCTAGCCTGTTTGGCACCGGGGAGCTGTTTTTT. Its protein is CASSQDPASLFGTGELFF.

CDR3 loop: CASSQGGETGNTIYF. CDR3 in DNA: TGTGCCAGCAGCCAAGGAGGGGAAACTGGAAACACCATATATTTT. This sequence joins TRBV4-2 and TRBJ1-3; possibly TRBD1 for D (5 bases). The CDR3 is 15 amino acids. V was shortened by 1 base and J by 2 bases, with 9 bases between the two germline ends. The germline CDR1 and CDR2 sequences are LGHNA and YNFKEQ.

The CDR3 bases are TGTGCCAGCAGCGAGGACAGCTACACTGAAGCTTTCTTT. Translated, it gives CASSEDSYTEAFF. The rearrangement joins TRBV2 to TRBJ1-1, with D possibly being TRBD1 (6 bases). The CDR3 totals 13 residues. V was shortened by 6 bases and J by 3 bases, with 11 bases between the two germline ends. Germline V gene sequence: CDR1 SNHLY, CDR2 FYNNEI.

V usage is TRBV19 and J usage is TRBJ1-2; D is undetermined. The V end lost 3 bases, the J end lost 7 bases, and 6 bases lay between the germline ends. Germline V lookup: CDR1 LNHDA, CDR2 SQIVND (reference sequence). The CDR3 covers 11 residues. The CDR3 DNA reads as TGTGCCAGTAGTATTGGGCGTGGCTACACCTTC. It is translated as CASSIGRGYTF.

The V and J genes are TRBV7-9 and TRBJ1-3; TRBD1 might be the D (5 bases). The CDR3 runs 19 residues. Trimming took off 1 base at V and 0 bases at J, with 19 bases between the two ends. The V gene's germline CDR1 is SEHNR and CDR2 FQNEAQ (reference sequence). The CDR3 is CASSLVPGRGLVSGNTIYF. The CDR3 nucleotides are TGTGCCAGCAGCTTAGTCCCGGGACGCGGACTCGTCTCTGGAAACACCATATATTTT.

The chain carries TRBV18 and TRBJ1-5; TRBD1 matches at 8 bases. V lost 3 bases and J lost 3; bases outside the gene matches: 4. CDR1 is KGHSH, CDR2 LQKENI, per germline. The CDR3 is 15 residues long. Written as DNA, the CDR3 is TGTGCCAGCTCACCTGGGACAGGCTACAATCAGCCCCAGCATTTT. Its protein product is CASSPGTGYNQPQHF.

The chain uses TRBV4-3 and TRBJ2-4, with D possibly being TRBD1 (5 bases). This CDR3 has 16 residues. Germline values: CDR1 LGHNA, CDR2 YSLEER. The ends were cut back, 0 bases at V and 4 bases at J, with 13 bases in the middle. Written as DNA, the CDR3 is TGCGCCAGCAGCCAAGAGGTGACAGAAATAAAAAACATTCAGTACTTC. It codes for CASSQEVTEIKNIQYF.